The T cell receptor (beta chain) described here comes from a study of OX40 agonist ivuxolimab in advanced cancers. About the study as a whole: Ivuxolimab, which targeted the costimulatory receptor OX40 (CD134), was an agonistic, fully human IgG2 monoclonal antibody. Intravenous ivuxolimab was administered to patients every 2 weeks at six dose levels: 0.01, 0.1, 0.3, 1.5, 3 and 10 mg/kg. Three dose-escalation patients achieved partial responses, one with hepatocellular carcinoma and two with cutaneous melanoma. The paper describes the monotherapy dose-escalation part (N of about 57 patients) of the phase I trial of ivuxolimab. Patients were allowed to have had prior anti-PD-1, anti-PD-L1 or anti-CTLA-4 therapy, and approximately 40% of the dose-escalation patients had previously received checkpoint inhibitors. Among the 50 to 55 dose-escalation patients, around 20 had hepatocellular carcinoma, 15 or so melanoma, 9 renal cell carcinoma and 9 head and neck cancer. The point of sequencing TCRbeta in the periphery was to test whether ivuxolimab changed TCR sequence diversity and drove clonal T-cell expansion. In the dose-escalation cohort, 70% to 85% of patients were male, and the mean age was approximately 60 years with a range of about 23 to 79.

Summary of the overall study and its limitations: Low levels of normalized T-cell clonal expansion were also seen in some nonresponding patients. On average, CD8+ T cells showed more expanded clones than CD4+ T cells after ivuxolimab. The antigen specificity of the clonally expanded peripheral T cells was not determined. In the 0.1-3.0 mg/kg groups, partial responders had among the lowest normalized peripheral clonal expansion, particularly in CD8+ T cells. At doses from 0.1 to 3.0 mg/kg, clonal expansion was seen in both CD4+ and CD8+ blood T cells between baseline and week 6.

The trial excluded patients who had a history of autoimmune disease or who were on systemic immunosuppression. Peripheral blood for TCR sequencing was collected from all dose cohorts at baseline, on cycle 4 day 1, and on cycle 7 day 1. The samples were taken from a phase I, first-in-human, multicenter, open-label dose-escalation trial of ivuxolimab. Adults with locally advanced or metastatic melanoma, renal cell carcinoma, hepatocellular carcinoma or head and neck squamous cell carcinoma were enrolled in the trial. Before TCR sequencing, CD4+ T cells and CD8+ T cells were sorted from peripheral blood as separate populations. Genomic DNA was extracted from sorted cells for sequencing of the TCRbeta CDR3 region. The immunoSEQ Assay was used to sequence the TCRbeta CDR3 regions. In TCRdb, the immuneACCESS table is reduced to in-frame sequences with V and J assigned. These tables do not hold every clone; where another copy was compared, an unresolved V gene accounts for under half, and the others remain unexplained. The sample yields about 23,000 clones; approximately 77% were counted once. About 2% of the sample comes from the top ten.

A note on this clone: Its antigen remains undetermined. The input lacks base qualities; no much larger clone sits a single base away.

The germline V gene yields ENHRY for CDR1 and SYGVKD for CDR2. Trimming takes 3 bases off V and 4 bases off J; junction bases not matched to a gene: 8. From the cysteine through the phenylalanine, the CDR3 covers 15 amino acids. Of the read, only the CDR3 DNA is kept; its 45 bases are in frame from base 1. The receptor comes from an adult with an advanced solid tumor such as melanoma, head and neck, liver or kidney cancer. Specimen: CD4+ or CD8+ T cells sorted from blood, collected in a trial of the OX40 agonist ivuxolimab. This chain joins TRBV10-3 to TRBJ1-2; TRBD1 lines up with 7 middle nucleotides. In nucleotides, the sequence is TGTGCCATCAGTGATAATAGGGGACAGCGCTATGGCTACACCTTC. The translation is CAISDNRGQRYGYTF.